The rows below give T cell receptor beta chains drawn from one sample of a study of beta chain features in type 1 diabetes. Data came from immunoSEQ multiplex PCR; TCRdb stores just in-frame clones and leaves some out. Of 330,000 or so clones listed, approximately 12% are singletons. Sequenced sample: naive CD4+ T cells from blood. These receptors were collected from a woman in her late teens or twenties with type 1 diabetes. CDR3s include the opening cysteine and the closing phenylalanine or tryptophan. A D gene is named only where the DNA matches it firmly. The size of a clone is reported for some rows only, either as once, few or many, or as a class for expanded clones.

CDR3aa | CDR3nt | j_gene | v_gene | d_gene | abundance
CASAEAENSNQPQHF | TGTGCCAGCGCCGAGGCGGAGAATAGCAATCAGCCCCAGCATTTT | TRBJ1-5 | TRBV7-6 | NA | NA
CSVGSGRARTDTQYF | TGCAGCGTTGGTAGCGGGAGGGCTCGCACAGATACGCAGTATTTT | TRBJ2-3 | TRBV29-1 | TRBD2 | few
CASSLKGGLDGYTF | TGTGCCAGCAGCCTAAAAGGGGGTTTGGATGGCTACACCTTC | TRBJ1-2 | TRBV6-1 | NA | few
CASSHPGTSVGYTF | TGCGCCAGCAGCCATCCCGGGACTTCGGTTGGCTACACCTTC | TRBJ1-2 | TRBV4-1 | NA | NA
CASSSRRVPTFNYGYTF | TGTGCCAGCAGCTCCCGGCGGGTTCCGACCTTTAACTATGGCTACACCTTC | TRBJ1-2 | TRBV7-8 | NA | few
CASSLAFEGYTF | TGTGCCAGCAGCTTAGCGTTTGAGGGCTACACCTTC | TRBJ1-2 | TRBV7-2 | NA | NA
CASSLPGHTNTGELFF | TGTGCCAGCAGTTTACCGGGACACACGAACACCGGGGAGCTGTTTTTT | TRBJ2-2 | TRBV28 | NA | few
CSVNQGVNQPQHF | TGCAGCGTGAATCAGGGTGTCAATCAGCCCCAGCATTTT | TRBJ1-5 | TRBV29-1 | NA | NA
CASSPVGREYEQYF | TGTGCCAGCAGCCCGGTTGGCCGGGAGTACGAGCAGTACTTC | TRBJ2-7 | TRBV5-4 | NA | few
CSVRDRGGQPQHF | TGCAGCGTCCGGGACAGGGGAGGTCAGCCCCAGCATTTT | TRBJ1-5 | TRBV29-1 | TRBD1 | few
CASSSYRGTNTGELFF | TGTGCCAGCAGCTCATACAGGGGAACGAACACCGGGGAGCTGTTTTTT | TRBJ2-2 | TRBV11-2 | TRBD1 | NA
CASSQDGIGGMNTEAFF | TGCGCCAGCAGCCAAGATGGTATCGGCGGCATGAACACTGAAGCTTTCTTT | TRBJ1-1 | TRBV4-1 | NA | few
CAWRLTGGGGYEQYF | TGTGCCTGGAGGCTAACGGGTGGCGGCGGATACGAGCAGTACTTC | TRBJ2-7 | TRBV30 | NA | few
CASSQGQSGNQPQHF | TGCGCCAGCAGCCAAGGGCAGTCCGGCAATCAGCCCCAGCATTTT | TRBJ1-5 | TRBV4-1 | NA | NA
CASSPRGHWAFF | TGTGCCAGCAGCCCCCGGGGTCACTGGGCTTTCTTT | TRBJ1-1 | TRBV21-1 | NA | few
CASVRTSGLYNEQFF | TGTGCCAGCGTAAGGACTAGCGGGTTGTACAATGAGCAGTTCTTC | TRBJ2-1 | TRBV6-5 | TRBD2 | NA
CASSSGVGGGSYNEQFF | TGTGCCAGCAGCTCTGGGGTGGGGGGGGGTTCCTACAATGAGCAGTTCTTC | TRBJ2-1 | TRBV5-4 | TRBD2 | NA
CASSQEGQGGYEQYF | TGCGCCAGCAGCCAAGAGGGACAGGGGGGTTACGAGCAGTACTTC | TRBJ2-7 | TRBV4-3 | TRBD1 | NA
CAWSVPGSNQPQHF | TGTGCCTGGAGTGTACCAGGGAGCAATCAGCCCCAGCATTTT | TRBJ1-5 | TRBV30 | NA | NA
CASSQDLPGQGPYEQYF | TGCGCCAGCAGCCAAGATCTGCCGGGACAGGGTCCCTACGAGCAGTACTTC | TRBJ2-7 | TRBV4-3 | TRBD1 | NA
CASSLGQAYNSPLHF | TGCGCCAGCAGCTTGGGACAGGCTTATAATTCACCCCTCCACTTT | TRBJ1-6 | TRBV5-1 | NA | few
CASSKEGGNEQFF | TGTGCCAGTAGTAAGGAAGGGGGCAATGAGCAGTTCTTC | TRBJ2-1 | TRBV19 | NA | NA
CASSSGVGNEKLFF | TGCGCCAGCAGCTCAGGGGTGGGGAATGAAAAACTGTTTTTT | TRBJ1-4 | TRBV5-1 | NA | few
CSGRASEQYF | TGCAGTGGCCGCGCGTCCGAGCAGTACTTC | TRBJ2-7 | TRBV20-1 | NA | few
CASSLDGAGGSYNEQFF | TGTGCCAGTAGTTTGGACGGGGCGGGGGGCTCCTACAATGAGCAGTTCTTC | TRBJ2-1 | TRBV19 | TRBD2 | NA
CAWMKAGGELFF | TGTGCCTGGATGAAGGCAGGGGGGGAGCTGTTTTTT | TRBJ2-2 | TRBV30 | NA | NA
CASSQDRWGRATRRELFF | TGCGCCAGCAGCCAAGATCGATGGGGCAGGGCCACGCGCCGGGAGCTGTTTTTT | TRBJ2-2 | TRBV4-3 | NA | NA
CASSGGLETQYF | TGTGCCAGCAGCGGAGGCTTAGAGACCCAGTACTTC | TRBJ2-5 | TRBV6-1 | NA | few
CASSRERAGGYNEQFF | TGTGCCAGTAGTCGCGAAAGAGCGGGAGGCTACAATGAGCAGTTCTTC | TRBJ2-1 | TRBV19 | TRBD2 | few
CASSLNSGRSTDTQYF | TGTGCCAGCAGCTTAAATAGCGGGAGGAGCACAGATACGCAGTATTTT | TRBJ2-3 | TRBV7-2 | TRBD2 | few
CASSGTGGPVREQYF | TGTGCCAGCAGCGGAACGGGAGGGCCGGTCCGCGAGCAGTACTTC | TRBJ2-7 | TRBV2 | TRBD2 | few
CASSQGGLCTEAFF | TGCGCCAGCAGTCAAGGCGGGCTGTGCACTGAAGCTTTCTTT | TRBJ1-1 | TRBV23-1 | NA | NA
CASNLRTGISEPQHF | TGTGCCAGCAACCTCCGGACAGGGATTAGTGAGCCCCAGCATTTT | TRBJ1-5 | TRBV19 | TRBD1 | NA
CASSYPGLANDEQFF | TGTGCCAGCAGCTATCCGGGACTAGCGAACGATGAGCAGTTCTTC | TRBJ2-1 | TRBV28 | TRBD2 | NA
CASSLSAGGYEQYF | TGTGCCAGCAGCTTATCCGCGGGGGGCTACGAGCAGTACTTC | TRBJ2-7 | TRBV7-2 | TRBD2 | NA
CASRLMGTSNQPQHF | TGTGCCAGCAGGTTAATGGGGACAAGCAATCAGCCCCAGCATTTT | TRBJ1-5 | TRBV28 | NA | few
CASYRAVNTEAFF | TGTGCCAGTTACAGGGCGGTGAACACTGAAGCTTTCTTT | TRBJ1-1 | TRBV6-5 | NA | NA
CASTPEPSGTEAFF | TGCGCCAGCACCCCGGAGCCGAGCGGGACTGAAGCTTTCTTT | TRBJ1-1 | TRBV5-1 | NA | few
CSVDARGGYGYTF | TGCAGCGTTGATGCCCGCGGGGGCTATGGCTACACCTTC | TRBJ1-2 | TRBV29-1 | NA | NA
CASSNRGTEAFF | TGTGCCAGCAGCAACAGGGGAACTGAAGCTTTCTTT | TRBJ1-1 | TRBV21-1 | NA | NA
CASSLLDTGELFF | TGCGCCAGCAGCCTGCTAGACACCGGGGAGCTGTTTTTT | TRBJ2-2 | TRBV5-1 | NA | few
CASSQRSGTSTDTQYF | TGTGCCAGCAGCCAACGGTCGGGGACTAGCACAGATACGCAGTATTTT | TRBJ2-3 | TRBV4-2 | NA | NA
CASSPQGQDTQYF | TGTGCCAGCAGCCCTCAGGGGCAGGATACGCAGTATTTT | TRBJ2-3 | TRBV14 | NA | NA
CSATPTGGAGRKTQYF | TGCAGCGCCACCCCAACAGGGGGCGCCGGTCGGAAGACCCAGTACTTC | TRBJ2-5 | TRBV29-1 | TRBD1 | few
CASSRLTGAEQYF | TGTGCCAGCAGTCGGCTGACGGGAGCCGAGCAGTACTTC | TRBJ2-7 | TRBV7-8 | NA | NA
CASSLGGAQPQHF | TGTGCCAGCAGCTTAGGTGGGGCTCAGCCCCAGCATTTT | TRBJ1-5 | TRBV7-6 | NA | NA
CASSGGRAHSYNEQFF | TGTGCCAGCAGCGGCGGGAGGGCCCACTCCTACAATGAGCAGTTCTTC | TRBJ2-1 | TRBV28 | TRBD2 | few
CASSPGGPGRNEQFF | TGCGCCAGCTCCCCAGGGGGGCCAGGTAGGAATGAGCAGTTCTTC | TRBJ2-1 | TRBV5-1 | NA | NA
CASSSAGTDTQYF | TGTGCCAGCAGCTCCGCGGGCACAGATACGCAGTATTTT | TRBJ2-3 | TRBV27 | NA | few
CATSRDGGSANSYEQYF | TGTGCCACCAGCAGAGATGGCGGTAGCGCAAACTCCTACGAGCAGTACTTC | TRBJ2-7 | TRBV15 | NA | NA
CASRAGQGRAEGYTF | TGTGCCAGCAGAGCGGGACAGGGACGGGCTGAAGGCTACACCTTC | TRBJ1-2 | TRBV6-6 | TRBD1 | few
CASSQDRPESSGNTIYF | TGTGCCAGCAGCCAAGACAGGCCCGAGAGCTCTGGAAACACCATATATTTT | TRBJ1-3 | TRBV4-2 | NA | NA
CASSLGGPNIQYF | TGTGCCAGCAGTTTAGGAGGGCCCAACATTCAGTACTTC | TRBJ2-4 | TRBV28 | NA | NA